The 12 T cell receptor beta chains listed next were all sequenced from one sample in a study of lymphopenia after photon versus proton radiotherapy. The repertoire was sequenced with immunoSEQ multiplex PCR; TCRdb's copy has only in-frame clones and lacks some. Of roughly 32,000 clones detected, nearly 95% appear once; the ten largest clones hold under 0.8%. The sample here was peripheral blood, taken from a patient treated with photon-based radiotherapy. The receptors originated from a woman between 50 and 59 years old with cholangiocarcinoma.

This clone was seen more than once but under ten times. The rearrangement uses TRBV6-1 and TRBJ1-2, with TRBD1 as a possible D gene (5 bases). This CDR3 has 13 residues. Per germline, CDR1 MNHNS and CDR2 SASEGT. Trimming removed 3 bases from V and 8 bases from J, with 13 bases in between. CDR3 in DNA: TGTGCCAGCAGTGAGGGCAGGGAAGGCGGCTACACCTTC. It is translated as CASSEGREGGYTF.

The rearrangement links TRBV4-3 to TRBJ2-1, with D possibly matching TRBD1 (6 bases). Trimming took 4 bases from V and 7 from J, leaving 20 bases between them. The germline V gene has CDR1 LGHNA and CDR2 YSLEER. The CDR3 is 16 residues long. In nucleotides, the CDR3 is TGCGCCAGCAGCCTCCGATTCCAGGGAACAGGGAATGAGCAGTTCTTC. Protein product: CASSLRFQGTGNEQFF.

The chain employs TRBV5-1 and TRBJ1-2; the D gene is possibly TRBD1 (5 bases). Trimming removed 1 base from V and 6 bases from J, with 19 bases in between. The V gene's germline CDR1 is SGHRS and CDR2 YFSETQ. This CDR3 region has 16 residues. The CDR3 nucleotides read TGCGCCAGCAGCTTGCAGGGTTCAGCCAGCACTGATGGCTACACCTTC. Its translation is CASSLQGSASTDGYTF.

V usage is TRBV9 and J usage is TRBJ1-2; tentatively, D is TRBD1 (5 bases). With 4 bases removed from V and 4 bases from J, the gap between germline ends came to 17 bases. Germline lookup yields CDR1 SGDLS and CDR2 YYNGEE. The CDR3 length is 15 residues. The CDR3 sequence is CASSPSGYGVYGYTF. The CDR3 DNA reads TGTGCCAGCAGCCCCTCAGGGTACGGGGTCTATGGCTACACCTTC.

The chain uses TRBV7-2 and TRBJ1-4, with a weak D call TRBD1 (6 bases). Germline CDR1 and CDR2: SGHTA and FQGNSA. This CDR3 is built from 15 residues. V lost 4 bases and J 7 bases, leaving 16 bases between the germline ends. The CDR3 spells CASSSMARGSEKLFF. In DNA, the CDR3 is TGTGCCAGCAGCTCGATGGCCAGGGGCTCTGAAAAACTGTTTTTT.

The chain combines TRBV4-3 with TRBJ1-4, with D perhaps TRBD1 (5 bases). V was pared by 1 base and J by 5 bases, with 11 bases between. The CDR3 runs to 15 residues. Per the germline V gene, CDR1 is LGHNA and CDR2 is YSLEER. As DNA, the CDR3 is TGCGCCAGCAGCCAAGGTGGGACTGAAAATGAAAAACTGTTTTTT. It encodes CASSQGGTENEKLFF.

This clone was picked up one time. V is TRBV6-1 and J is TRBJ1-2; D uncertain. Looked up from germline, CDR1 is MNHNS and CDR2 is SASEGT. The CDR3 loop spans 15 amino acids. Trimming removed 4 bases at V and 5 bases at J, with 17 bases between. CDR3 amino acids: CASSADASPLYGYTF. CDR3 sequence (DNA): TGTGCCAGCAGTGCCGATGCCTCTCCCCTTTATGGCTACACCTTC.

V usage is TRBV6-6 and J usage is TRBJ2-7, with a possible D match to TRBD1 (7 bases). The V gene's germline CDR1 is MNHNY and CDR2 SVGAGI (reference sequence). Trimming took off 5 bases at V and 2 bases at J, with 13 bases between the two ends. There are 14 residues in the CDR3. DNA for the CDR3: TGTGCCAGCAGTCACACAGGGGAGGCCTACGAGCAGTACTTC. The encoded protein is CASSHTGEAYEQYF.

The gene calls are TRBV5-8 and TRBJ1-2; 7 nucleotides align to TRBD1. CDR1 SGHTS and CDR2 YDEGEE come from the germline V gene. Losses at the gene ends were 4 bases for V and 2 bases for J; bases not matched to a gene: 11. The CDR3 runs 16 residues. The CDR3 nucleotides are TGTGCCAGCAGCCGTTCAGGACAGGAGGGCAACTATGGCTACACCTTC. Residues: CASSRSGQEGNYGYTF.

Here the CDR3 DNA reads TGCGCCAGCAGCCAAACCAGCTTCGGAAACACCATATATTTT. Residues: CASSQTSFGNTIYF. The gene calls are TRBV4-3 and TRBJ1-3; D uncertain. With 2 bases removed from V and 4 bases from J, the gap between germline ends came to 9 bases. Germline V lookup: CDR1 LGHNA, CDR2 YSLEER. The CDR3 length is 14 residues.

The chain recombines TRBV6-1 with TRBJ1-2; no definite D call. The CDR3 length is 12 residues. V lost 5 bases, J lost 7 bases, and 11 bases lay in between. Germline V CDR1 and CDR2: MNHNS, SASEGT. CDR3 coding DNA: TGTGCCAGCAGTAGTCGGGTGGGTGGCTACACCTTC. It codes for CASSSRVGGYTF.

CDR3 coding DNA: TGTGCCAGCTCACCCGGGACAGCCGGCTCTGGAAACACCATATATTTT. This encodes CASSPGTAGSGNTIYF. The rearrangement joins TRBV18 to TRBJ1-3, with 7 bases matching TRBD1. The CDR3 runs to 16 residues. Germline loops: CDR1 KGHSH, CDR2 LQKENI. V trimming: 3 bases; J trimming: 0 bases; junction bases outside the gene matches: 5.